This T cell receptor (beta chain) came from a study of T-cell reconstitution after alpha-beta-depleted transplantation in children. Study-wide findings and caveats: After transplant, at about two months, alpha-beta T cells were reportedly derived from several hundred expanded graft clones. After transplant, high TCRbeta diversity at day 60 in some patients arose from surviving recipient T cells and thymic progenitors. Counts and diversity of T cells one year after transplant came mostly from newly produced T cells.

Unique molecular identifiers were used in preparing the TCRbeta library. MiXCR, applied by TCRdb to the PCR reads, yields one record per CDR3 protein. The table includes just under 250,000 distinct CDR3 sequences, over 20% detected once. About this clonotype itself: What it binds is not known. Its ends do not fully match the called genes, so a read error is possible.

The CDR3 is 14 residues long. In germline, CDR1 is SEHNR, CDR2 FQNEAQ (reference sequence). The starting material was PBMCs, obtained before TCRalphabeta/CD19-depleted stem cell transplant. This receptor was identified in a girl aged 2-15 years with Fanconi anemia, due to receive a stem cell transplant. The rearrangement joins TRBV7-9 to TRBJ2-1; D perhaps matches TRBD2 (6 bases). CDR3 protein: CASSPSPLGRDPPF. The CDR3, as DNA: TGTGCCAGCAGCCCCTCCCCCCTAGGGCGGGACCCCCCCTTC.